The subject of this entry is one T cell receptor beta chain. V was pared by 1 base and J by 5 bases, with 4 bases of the junction left unmatched. Germline V lookup: CDR1 MDHEN, CDR2 SYDVKM. The CDR3 spans 16 residues. Measured with immunoSEQ multiplex PCR; TCRdb has only the in-frame clones, and not every one. The sample lists 65,000 to 80,000 clones; roughly nine tenths were seen once. This entry is derived from a study of T cell responses to AZD1222 COVID-19 vaccine. This rearrangement joins TRBV28 to TRBJ2-5; TRBD2 agrees at 13 bases. This TCR came from an adult in good health. The sequencing here drew on peripheral blood, taken on day 0 of MenACWY control vaccination. The CDR3 region is CASSLSGLAGVETQYF. The CDR3 DNA is TGTGCCAGCAGTTTATCTGGACTAGCGGGAGTCGAGACCCAGTACTTC.